This TCR beta chain appears in the sequencing data of a study of cytomegalovirus exposure and HLA in healthy donors. Broader study findings: Rare TCR sequences predominated, though certain public TCRs were found in many donors. Through in vitro validation, three CMV-associated chains were shown to be specific for CMV antigens. Researchers catalogued under 200 TCR beta chains as cytomegalovirus-associated.

Comments on this clone: The antigen is not known.

PCR was performed using 60 Vbeta and 13 Jbeta primers. Original handling: The authors later counted 75 million to 90 million unique TCR beta chains, approximately 10 million of them shared. Produced via immunoSEQ multiplex PCR; TCRdb's table is partial and in-frame only. V and J calls and clone size come straight from that table; D and trimming were deduced from the DNA. The sample yields fewer than 100,000 clones, over 75% seen once. Germline lookup yields CDR1 MNHEY and CDR2 SVGAGI. Deletions cut 2 bases from V and 6 bases from J, with 14 bases between. The CDR3 contains 16 residues. Sequencing was done on a sample of PBMCs. The chain combines TRBV6-5 with TRBJ1-6; D is uncertain. The clonotype was recovered from a female donor in good health and CMV-seronegative. DNA for the CDR3: TGTGCCAGCAGTTACGGGCAGGCACGTAGTAATTCACCCCTCCACTTT. Its protein product is CASSYGQARSNSPLHF.